Here is one T cell receptor beta chain with its context. The source of the sample is a study of T cell changes during pregnancy in multiple sclerosis. Germline CDR1 LGHNA, CDR2 YSLEER. The V and J ends lost 1 base and 7 bases respectively, with 16 bases between them. This CDR3 region has 15 residues. Measured with immunoSEQ multiplex PCR; TCRdb has only the in-frame clones, and not every one. The data contain fewer than 45,000 clones, 88% of them singletons. The sample here was CD8+ T cells from peripheral blood mononuclear cells, taken after pregnancy. The sequence was obtained from a female donor in good health, enrolled as a control in a pregnancy study. The chain combines TRBV4-3 with TRBJ1-2, with D possibly matching TRBD1 (6 bases). DNA for the CDR3: TGCGCCAGCAGCCAAGTTGTCGGGACATATTCTGGCTACACCTTC. As protein: CASSQVVGTYSGYTF.